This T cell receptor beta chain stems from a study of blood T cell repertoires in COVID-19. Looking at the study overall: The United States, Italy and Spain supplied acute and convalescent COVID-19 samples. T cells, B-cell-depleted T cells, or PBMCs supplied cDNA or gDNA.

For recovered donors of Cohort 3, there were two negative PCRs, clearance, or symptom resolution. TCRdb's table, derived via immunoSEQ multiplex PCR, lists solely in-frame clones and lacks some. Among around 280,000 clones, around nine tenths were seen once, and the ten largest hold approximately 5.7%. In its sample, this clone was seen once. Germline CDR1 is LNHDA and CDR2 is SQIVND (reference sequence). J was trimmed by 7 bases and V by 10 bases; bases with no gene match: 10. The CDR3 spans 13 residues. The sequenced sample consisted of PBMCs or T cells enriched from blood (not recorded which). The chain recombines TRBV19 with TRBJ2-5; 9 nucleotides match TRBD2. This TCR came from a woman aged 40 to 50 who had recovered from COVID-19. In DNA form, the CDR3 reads TGTGCCACCCGCGGGCTAGCGGGATTGACCCAGTACTTC. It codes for CATRGLAGLTQYF.